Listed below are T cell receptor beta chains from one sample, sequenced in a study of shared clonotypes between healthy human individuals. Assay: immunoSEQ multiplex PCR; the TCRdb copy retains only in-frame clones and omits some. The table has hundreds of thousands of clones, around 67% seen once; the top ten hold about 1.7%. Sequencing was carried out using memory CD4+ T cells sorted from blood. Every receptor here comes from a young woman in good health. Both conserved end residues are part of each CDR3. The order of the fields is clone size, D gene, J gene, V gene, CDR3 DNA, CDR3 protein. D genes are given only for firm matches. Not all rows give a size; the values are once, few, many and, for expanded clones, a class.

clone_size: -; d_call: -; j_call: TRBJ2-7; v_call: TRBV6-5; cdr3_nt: TGTGCCAGCAGTAACGGCTACGAGCAGTACTTC; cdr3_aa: CASSNGYEQYF
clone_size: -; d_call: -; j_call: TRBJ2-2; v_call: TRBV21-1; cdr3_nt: TGTGCCAGCAGAAAAGTCCCGTCCGCCTTGGGGCTGTTTTTT; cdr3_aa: CASRKVPSALGLFF
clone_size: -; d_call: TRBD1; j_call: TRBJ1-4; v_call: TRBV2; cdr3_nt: TGTGCCAGCAGGAGCCGGACAGGGTTTGAAAAACTGTTTTTT; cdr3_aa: CASRSRTGFEKLFF
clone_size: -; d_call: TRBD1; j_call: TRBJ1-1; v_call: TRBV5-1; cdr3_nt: TGCGCCAGCCGGACAGGGGGCTATCACACTGAAGCTTTCTTT; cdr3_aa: CASRTGGYHTEAFF
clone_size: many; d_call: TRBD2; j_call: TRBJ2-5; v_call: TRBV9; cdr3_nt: TGTGCCAGCAGCGTAGTAGTAGCGGGAGGGCGGGAGACCCAGTACTTC; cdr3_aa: CASSVVVAGGRETQYF
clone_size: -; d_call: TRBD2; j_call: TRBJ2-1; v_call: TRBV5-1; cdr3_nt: TGCGCCAGCAGCGCCGGACTAGCGGGAGGAAACTACAATGAGCAGTTCTTC; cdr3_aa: CASSAGLAGGNYNEQFF
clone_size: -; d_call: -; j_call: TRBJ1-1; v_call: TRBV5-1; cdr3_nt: TGCGCCAGCAGCTTGGGACAGAGACACACTGAAGCTTTCTTT; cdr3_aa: CASSLGQRHTEAFF
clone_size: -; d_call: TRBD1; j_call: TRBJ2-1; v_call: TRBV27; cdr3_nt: TGTGCCAGCGGAGGGACAGGGAGCTACAATGAGCAGTTCTTC; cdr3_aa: CASGGTGSYNEQFF
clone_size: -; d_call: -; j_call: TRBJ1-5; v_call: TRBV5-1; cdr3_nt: TGCGCCAGCAGCCCCGGGGATCCCAATCAGCCCCAGCATTTT; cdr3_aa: CASSPGDPNQPQHF
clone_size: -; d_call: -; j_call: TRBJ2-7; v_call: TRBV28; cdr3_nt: TGTGCCAGCAGTTACGGACGTAGGGGGTCCGAGCAGTACTTC; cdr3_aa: CASSYGRRGSEQYF
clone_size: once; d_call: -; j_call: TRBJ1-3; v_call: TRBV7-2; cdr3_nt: TGTGCCAGCAGCCCTCTTTTGGCTGGTGTCGGAAACACCATATATTTT; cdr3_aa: CASSPLLAGVGNTIYF
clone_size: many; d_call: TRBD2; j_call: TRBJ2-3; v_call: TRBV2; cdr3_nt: TGTGCCAGCAGAGTAACGGGAGGGTCAGATACGCAGTATTTT; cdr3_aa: CASRVTGGSDTQYF
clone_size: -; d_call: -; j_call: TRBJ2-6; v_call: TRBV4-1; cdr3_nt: TGCGCCAGCAGCCAAGGCCACAGCTCTGGGGCCAACGTCCTGACTTTC; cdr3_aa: CASSQGHSSGANVLTF
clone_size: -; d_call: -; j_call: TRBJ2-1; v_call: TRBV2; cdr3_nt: TGTGCCAGCAGTGAGACTAGATGGGCCAATGAGCAGTTCTTC; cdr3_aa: CASSETRWANEQFF
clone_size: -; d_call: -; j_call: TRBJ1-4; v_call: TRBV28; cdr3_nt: TGTGCCAGCTCAGGGGAGCCGAGTGAAAAACTGTTTTTT; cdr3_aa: CASSGEPSEKLFF
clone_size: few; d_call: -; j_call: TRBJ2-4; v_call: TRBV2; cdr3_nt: TGTGCCAGCAGTGGAACAATTTACAGTCCCAAAAACATTCAGTACTTC; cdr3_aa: CASSGTIYSPKNIQYF
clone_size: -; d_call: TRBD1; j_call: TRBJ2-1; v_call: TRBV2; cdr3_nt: TGTGCCAGGACCAAACAGAACAGGGGGGTAAACAATGAGCAGTTCTTC; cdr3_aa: CARTKQNRGVNNEQFF
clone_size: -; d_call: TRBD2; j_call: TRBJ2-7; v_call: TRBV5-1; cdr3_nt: TGCGCCAGCAGCCTATTAGGACTAGCGGCCGCCACGGGTGAGCAGTACTTC; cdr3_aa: CASSLLGLAAATGEQYF
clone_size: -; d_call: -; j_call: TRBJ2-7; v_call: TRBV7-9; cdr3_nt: TGTGCCAGCAGCTTTGTGGGGTCGGTGTCCTACGAGCAGTACTTC; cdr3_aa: CASSFVGSVSYEQYF
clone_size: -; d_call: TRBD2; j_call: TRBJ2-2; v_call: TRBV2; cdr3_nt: TGTGCCAGCAGACAACGGGAGGGGCGGAACACCGGGGAGCTGTTTTTT; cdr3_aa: CASRQREGRNTGELFF
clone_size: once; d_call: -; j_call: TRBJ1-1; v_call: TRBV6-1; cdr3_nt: TGTGCCAGCAGTGAAGTCTTGGCTGAAGCTTTCTTT; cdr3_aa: CASSEVLAEAFF
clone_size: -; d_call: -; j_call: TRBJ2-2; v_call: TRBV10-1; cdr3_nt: TGCGCCAGCAGTCCACGGACGGTCACCGGGGAGCTGTTTTTT; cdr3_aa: CASSPRTVTGELFF
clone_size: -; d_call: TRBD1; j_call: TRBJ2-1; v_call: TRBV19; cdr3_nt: TGTGCCAGTAGGGTACAGGGGGCTAGCAATGAGCAGTTCTTC; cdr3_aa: CASRVQGASNEQFF
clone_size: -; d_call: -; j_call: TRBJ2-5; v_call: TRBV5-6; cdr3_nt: TGTGCCAGCAGCTTGGCTAGCGCAGAGACCCAGTACTTC; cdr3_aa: CASSLASAETQYF
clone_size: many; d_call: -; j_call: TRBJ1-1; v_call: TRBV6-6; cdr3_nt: TGTGCCAGCAGAAGGACAGAGCGATTGAACACTGAAGCTTTCTTT; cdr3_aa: CASRRTERLNTEAFF
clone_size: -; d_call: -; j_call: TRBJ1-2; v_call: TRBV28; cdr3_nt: TGTGCCAGCAGTCCCGGGGGGGTCAACTATGGCTACACCTTC; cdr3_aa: CASSPGGVNYGYTF
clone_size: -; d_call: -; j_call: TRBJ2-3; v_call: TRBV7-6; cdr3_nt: TGTGCCAGCAGCCCGAGGTGGGGGGCCCCAGATACGCAGTATTTT; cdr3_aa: CASSPRWGAPDTQYF
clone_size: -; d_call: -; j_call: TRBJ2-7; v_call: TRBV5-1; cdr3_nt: TGCGCCAGCAGCTCATCAGGGCTCTACGAGCAGTACTTC; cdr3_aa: CASSSSGLYEQYF
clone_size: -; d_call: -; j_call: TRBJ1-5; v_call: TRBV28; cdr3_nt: TGTGCCAGCAGTGGAAGGACGGGACGGGATCAGCCCCAGCATTTT; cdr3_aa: CASSGRTGRDQPQHF
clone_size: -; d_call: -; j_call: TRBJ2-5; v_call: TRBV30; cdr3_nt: TGTGCCTGGGAACGGTTCTGGGAGACCCAGTACTTC; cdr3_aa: CAWERFWETQYF
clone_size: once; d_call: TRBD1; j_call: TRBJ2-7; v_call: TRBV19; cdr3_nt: TGTGCCGTCAGGGACAGGGTGACCTACGAGCAGTACTTC; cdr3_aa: CAVRDRVTYEQYF
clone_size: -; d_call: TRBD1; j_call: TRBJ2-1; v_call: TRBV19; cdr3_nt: TGTGCCAGTAGTAAAAAACAGGGGGATGAGCAGTTCTTC; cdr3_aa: CASSKKQGDEQFF
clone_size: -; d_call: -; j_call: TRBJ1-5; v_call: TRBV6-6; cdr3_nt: TGTGCCAGCTGGGGCAGCAATCAGCCCCAGCATTTT; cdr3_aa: CASWGSNQPQHF
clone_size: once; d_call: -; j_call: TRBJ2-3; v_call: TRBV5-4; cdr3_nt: TGTGCCAGCAGCTTGGCGGCAGGGCTTAGCACAGATACGCAGTATTTT; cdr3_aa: CASSLAAGLSTDTQYF
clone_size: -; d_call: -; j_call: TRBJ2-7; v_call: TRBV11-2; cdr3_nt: TGTGCCAGCAGCTTAAGGCCGGGGTTCTACGAGCAGTACTTC; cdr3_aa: CASSLRPGFYEQYF
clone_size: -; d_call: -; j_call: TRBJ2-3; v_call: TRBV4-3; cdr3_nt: TGCGCCAGCAGCCACCAGGGCGGGGGCACAGATACGCAGTATTTT; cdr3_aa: CASSHQGGGTDTQYF